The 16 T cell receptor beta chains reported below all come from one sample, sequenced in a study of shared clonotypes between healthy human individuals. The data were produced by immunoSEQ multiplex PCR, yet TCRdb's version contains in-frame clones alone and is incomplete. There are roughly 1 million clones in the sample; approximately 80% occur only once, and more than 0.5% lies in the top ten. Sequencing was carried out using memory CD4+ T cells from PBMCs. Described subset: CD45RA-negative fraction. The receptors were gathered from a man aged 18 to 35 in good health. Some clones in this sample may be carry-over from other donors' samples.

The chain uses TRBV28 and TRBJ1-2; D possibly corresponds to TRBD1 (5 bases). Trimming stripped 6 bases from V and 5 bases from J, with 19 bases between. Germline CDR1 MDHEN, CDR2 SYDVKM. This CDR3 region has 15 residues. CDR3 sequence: CASRQATGGRYGYTF. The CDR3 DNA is TGTGCCAGCAGGCAAGCTACGGGGGGGAGGTATGGCTACACCTTC.

CDR3 amino acids: CASTQGGGYGYTF. As DNA, the CDR3 is TGCGCCAGCACCCAAGGGGGCGGCTATGGCTACACCTTC. J is TRBJ1-2 and V is TRBV5-1; 7 bases agree with TRBD1. Germline V gene data show CDR1 as SGHRS and CDR2 as YFSETQ. This CDR3 comprises 13 residues. V trimming: 6 bases; J trimming: 4 bases; junction bases outside the gene matches: 6.

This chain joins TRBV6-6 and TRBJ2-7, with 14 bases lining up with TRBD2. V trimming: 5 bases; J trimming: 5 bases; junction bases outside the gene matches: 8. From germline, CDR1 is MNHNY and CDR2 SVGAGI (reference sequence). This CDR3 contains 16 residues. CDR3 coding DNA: TGTGCCAGCAGTCTCGGGACTAGCGGGAGTAATAACGAGCAGTACTTC. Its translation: CASSLGTSGSNNEQYF.

The CDR3 DNA reads as TGTGCCAGCAGCTTAGCCCCCATGAGCTCCTACAATGAGCAGTTCTTC. Its translation: CASSLAPMSSYNEQFF. This rearrangement joins TRBV7-2 to TRBJ2-1; D uncertain. V dropped 0 bases and J dropped 0 bases, with 9 bases sitting between them. This CDR3 comprises 16 residues. Per the germline V gene, CDR1 is SGHTA and CDR2 is FQGNSA.

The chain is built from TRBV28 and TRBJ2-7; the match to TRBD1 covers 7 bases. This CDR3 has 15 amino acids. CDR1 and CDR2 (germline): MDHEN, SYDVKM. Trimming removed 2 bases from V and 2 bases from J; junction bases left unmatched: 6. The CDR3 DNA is TGTGCCAGCAGTTTACCCTCAGGGGGTGCCTACGAGCAGTACTTC. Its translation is CASSLPSGGAYEQYF. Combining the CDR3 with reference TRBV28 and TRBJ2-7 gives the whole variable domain DVKVTQSSRYLVKRTGEKVFLECVQDMDHENMFWYRQDPGLGLRLIYFSYDVKMKEKGDIPEGYSVSREKKERFSLILESASTNQTSMYLCASSLPSGGAYEQYFGPGTRLTVT.

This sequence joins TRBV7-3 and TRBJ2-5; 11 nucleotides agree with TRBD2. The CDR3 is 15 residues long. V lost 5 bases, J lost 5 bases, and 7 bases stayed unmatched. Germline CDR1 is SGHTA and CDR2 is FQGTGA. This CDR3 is CASSKTSGKWETQYF. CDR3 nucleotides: TGTGCCAGCAGCAAGACTAGCGGGAAGTGGGAGACCCAGTACTTC.

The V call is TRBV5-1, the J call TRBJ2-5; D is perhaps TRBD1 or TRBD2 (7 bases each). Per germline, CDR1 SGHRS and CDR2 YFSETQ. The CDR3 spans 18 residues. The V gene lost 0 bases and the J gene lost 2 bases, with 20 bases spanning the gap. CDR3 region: CASSLARGSSGVQETQYF. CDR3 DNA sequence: TGCGCCAGCAGCTTGGCCAGGGGGTCTAGCGGAGTACAAGAGACCCAGTACTTC. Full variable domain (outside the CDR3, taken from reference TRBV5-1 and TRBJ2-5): KAGVTQTPRYLIKTRGQQVTLSCSPISGHRSVSWYQQTPGQGLQFLFEYFSETQRNKGNFPGRFSGRQFSNSRSEMNVSTLELGDSALYLCASSLARGSSGVQETQYFGPGTRLLVL.

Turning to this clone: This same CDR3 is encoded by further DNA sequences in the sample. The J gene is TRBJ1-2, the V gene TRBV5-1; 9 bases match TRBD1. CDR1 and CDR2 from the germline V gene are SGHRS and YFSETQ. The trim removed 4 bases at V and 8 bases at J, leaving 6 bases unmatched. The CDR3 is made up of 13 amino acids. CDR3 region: CASSLGQGGGYTF. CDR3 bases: TGCGCCAGCAGCCTGGGACAGGGAGGGGGCTACACCTTC.

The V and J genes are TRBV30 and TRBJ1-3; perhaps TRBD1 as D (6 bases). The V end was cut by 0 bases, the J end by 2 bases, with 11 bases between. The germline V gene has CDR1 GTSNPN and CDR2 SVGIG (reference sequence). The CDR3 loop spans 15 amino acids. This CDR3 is CAWSVGGSTGNTIYF. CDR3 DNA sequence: TGTGCCTGGAGTGTAGGGGGTTCTACTGGAAACACCATATATTTT.

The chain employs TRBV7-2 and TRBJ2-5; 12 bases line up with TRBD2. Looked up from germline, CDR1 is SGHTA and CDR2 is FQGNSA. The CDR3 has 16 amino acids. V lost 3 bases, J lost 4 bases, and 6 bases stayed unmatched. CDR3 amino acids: CASSLHGTSGLETQYF. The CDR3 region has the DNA TGTGCCAGCAGCTTGCACGGGACTAGCGGGCTAGAGACCCAGTACTTC.

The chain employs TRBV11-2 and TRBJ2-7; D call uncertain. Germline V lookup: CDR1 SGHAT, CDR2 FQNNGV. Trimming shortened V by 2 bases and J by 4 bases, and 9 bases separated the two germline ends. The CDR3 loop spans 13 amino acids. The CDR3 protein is CASSLYPGYEQYF. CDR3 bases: TGTGCCAGCAGCTTATACCCCGGGTACGAGCAGTACTTC. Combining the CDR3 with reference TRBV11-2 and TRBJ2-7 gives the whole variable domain EAGVAQSPRYKIIEKRQSVAFWCNPISGHATLYWYQQILGQGPKLLIQFQNNGVVDDSQLPKDRFSAERLKGVDSTLKIQPAKLEDSAVYLCASSLYPGYEQYFGPGTRLTVT.

CDR3 loop: CAWRETGHYSNQPQHF. The CDR3 DNA is TGTGCCTGGAGAGAGACAGGGCACTATAGCAATCAGCCCCAGCATTTT. This chain links TRBV30 with TRBJ1-5; 7 nucleotides line up with TRBD1. Looked up from germline, CDR1 is GTSNPN and CDR2 is SVGIG (reference sequence). The CDR3 has 16 amino acids. V was clipped by 3 bases and J by 0 bases; unmatched bases: 8. Full variable domain (outside the CDR3, taken from reference TRBV30 and TRBJ1-5): SQTIHQWPATLVQPVGSPLSLECTVEGTSNPNLYWYRQAAGRGLQLLFYSVGIGQISSEVPQNLSASRPQDRQFILSSKKLLLSDSGFYLCAWRETGHYSNQPQHFGDGTRLSIL.

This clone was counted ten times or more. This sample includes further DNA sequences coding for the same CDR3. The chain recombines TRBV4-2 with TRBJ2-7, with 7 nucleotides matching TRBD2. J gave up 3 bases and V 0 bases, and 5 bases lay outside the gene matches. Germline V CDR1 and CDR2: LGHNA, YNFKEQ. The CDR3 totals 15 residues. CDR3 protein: CASSQELAGVYEQYF. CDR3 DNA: TGTGCCAGCAGCCAAGAGTTGGCGGGGGTCTACGAGCAGTACTTC.

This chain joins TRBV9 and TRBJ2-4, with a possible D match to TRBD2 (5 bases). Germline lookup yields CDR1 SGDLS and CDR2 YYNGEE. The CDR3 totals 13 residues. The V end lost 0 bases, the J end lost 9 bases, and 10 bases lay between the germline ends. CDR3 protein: CASSVEAAGIQYF. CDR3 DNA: TGTGCCAGCAGCGTAGAAGCCGCGGGCATTCAGTACTTC. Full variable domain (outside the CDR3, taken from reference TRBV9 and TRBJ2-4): DSGVTQTPKHLITATGQRVTLRCSPRSGDLSVYWYQQSLDQGLQFLIQYYNGEERAKGNILERFSAQQFPDLHSELNLSSLELGDSALYFCASSVEAAGIQYFGAGTRLSVL.

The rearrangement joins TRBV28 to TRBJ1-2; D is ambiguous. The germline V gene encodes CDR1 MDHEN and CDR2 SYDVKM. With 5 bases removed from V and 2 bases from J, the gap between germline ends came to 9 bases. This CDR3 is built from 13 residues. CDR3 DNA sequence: TGTGCCAGCAGTGCGGTTTTGAACTATGGCTACACCTTC. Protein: CASSAVLNYGYTF.

The CDR3 here is CASSEVGGRTGELFF. CDR3 nucleotide sequence: TGTGCCAGCAGTGAAGTTGGTGGGAGGACCGGGGAGCTGTTTTTT. This rearrangement joins TRBV2 to TRBJ2-2, with D possibly TRBD2 on 6 matching bases. The V and J ends lost 1 base and 5 bases respectively, with 11 bases between them. This CDR3 region has 15 residues. CDR1 is SNHLY and CDR2 is FYNNEI in the germline V gene.